This T cell receptor (beta chain) was recovered during a study of shared clonotypes between healthy human individuals. Germline V gene data show CDR1 as KGHSH and CDR2 as LQKENI. The CDR3 totals 13 residues. The ends were cut back, 5 bases at V and 8 bases at J, with 12 bases in the middle. Sequencing used immunoSEQ multiplex PCR; TCRdb keeps in-frame clones, though not all of them. This sample has fewer than 200,000 clones, with 90% to 95% found just once. A word on this clone: Its antigen is unknown.

CD4+ cell separation produced CD45RA+ naive and CD45RA-negative memory subsets. Study-level findings and limits: Generation of non-shared clonotypes was less probable than generation of clonotypes shared by all four donors. Tissue TCR repertoires likely differ from these blood-only repertoires. Some naive CD4 clonotypes, roughly 5%, turned up in common across several donors.

The sequenced sample consisted of naive CD4+ T cells sorted from blood. The subset was: CD45RA+ positively selected. This receptor was identified in a woman in her 30s in good health. J is TRBJ1-4 and V is TRBV18; D not resolved. This CDR3 is CASSEGGDEKLFF. The CDR3 coding sequence is TGTGCCAGCTCAGAGGGTGGAGACGAAAAACTGTTTTTT.